This T cell receptor beta chain is drawn from a study of blood T cell repertoires in COVID-19. Study in general: Material from acute and convalescent COVID-19 was sourced from the United States, Italy and Spain.

The CDR3 totals 14 residues. Trimming pared 4 bases from V and 5 bases from J, leaving 14 bases between. The V gene's germline CDR1 is MGHRA and CDR2 YSYEKL. Profiling relied on immunoSEQ multiplex PCR, and the TCRdb table lists in-frame clones only, not all of them. Of about 140,000 clones listed, 84% were seen once; the top ten hold about 8.9%. The clonotype was recovered from a man aged 25-40 years with COVID-19, enrolled during active disease. Sample: peripheral blood. The chain employs TRBV4-1 and TRBJ2-5; D remains unclear. The DNA for the CDR3 is TGCGCCAGCAGCCGAACTTATCCCGGGGAGACCCAGTACTTC. Protein product: CASSRTYPGETQYF.